The present T cell receptor beta chain was sequenced within a study of T cells after yellow fever vaccination. TCRdb passed the 5' RACE reads through MiXCR, listing each CDR3 protein once. Among under 250,000 distinct CDR3 sequences listed, approximately 3% were seen once. This CDR3 region has 13 residues. Trimming left V 1 base short and J 5 bases short, with 8 bases between. CDR1 and CDR2 (germline): LGHNA, YSLEER. The table lists this clonotype with many counts. This TCR was recovered from a man aged 18 to 29 who received the YFV17D yellow fever vaccine. Source: CD4+ T cells sorted from PBMCs, taken 10 days after the yellow fever booster vaccination. The genes are TRBV4-3 and TRBJ2-5; D unresolved. The CDR3 sequence: CASSQGPRETQYF. In DNA form, the CDR3 reads TGCGCCAGCAGCCAAGGCCCTCGGGAGACCCAGTACTTC.